These 2 T cell receptor beta chains were sequenced from one sample in a study of T cell responses to AZD1222 COVID-19 vaccine (dated by TCRdb to the early 2020s). The library was obtained by the immunoSEQ multiplex PCR assay. TCRdb holds this immuneACCESS table with in-frame rearrangements only. Some clones are missing; in checked studies, unresolved V genes explain under half, and the rest has no known cause. The table for this sample lists 100,000 to 150,000 clones; about 88% of them were counted only once. Around 20% of the sample lies in the top ten. Read against the paper, the sample's time point label means: baseline before first vaccination. The treatment or condition label, as the study defines it: meningococcal conjugate vaccine given as trial control. The input for sequencing was peripheral blood, taken on day 0 of MenACWY control vaccination. The receptor source for this set is an adult in good health.

The chain is built from TRBV19 and TRBJ1-2; D unresolved. This CDR3 contains 13 residues. Between the trimmed V and J ends, which lost 3 bases and 7 bases, there was a span of 12 bases. The germline V gene has CDR1 LNHDA and CDR2 SQIVND (reference sequence). The CDR3: CASSMGLLSGYTF. CDR3 bases: TGTGCCAGTAGTATGGGGTTGCTCAGTGGCTACACCTTC.

CDR3 loop: CASSLEVTQVFF. The DNA for the CDR3 is TGTGCCAGCAGCTTGGAAGTTACTCAAGTGTTTTTT. The rearrangement links TRBV11-2 to TRBJ1-4; D gene unclear. CDR3 size: 12 residues. Per germline, CDR1 SGHAT and CDR2 FQNNGV. Trimming pared 3 bases from V and 15 bases from J, leaving 14 bases between.